Each of the 22 T cell receptor beta chains below was sequenced from the same sample in a study of T cell responses to AZD1222 COVID-19 vaccine (dated by TCRdb to about 2021). Libraries were prepared through the immunoSEQ multiplex PCR assay. TCRdb limited this immuneACCESS table to in-frame rearrangements with V and J called. A share of clones is missing; checked studies link under half to unresolved V genes, and the rest is unexplained. In this sample the table shows around 130,000 clones, around 90% of which occur a single time. About 3% of the sample is taken by the ten largest. The label giving this sample's time point can be read as: baseline before first vaccination. The sequences come from peripheral blood, collected on day 0 of AZD1222 vaccination. Source of these receptors: an adult in good health.

V gene TRBV6-2 or TRBV6-3 combines with J gene TRBJ2-3; 15 positions agree with TRBD2. V dropped 6 bases and J dropped 1; count of bases not matched to a gene: 11. Germline CDR1 reads MNHEY; CDR2 reads SVGEGT. The CDR3 spans 19 residues. The CDR3 reads CASSLDAWTSGGGTDTQYF. In DNA, the CDR3 is TGTGCCAGCAGCCTAGATGCCTGGACTAGCGGGGGGGGCACAGATACGCAGTATTTT.

This sequence joins TRBV3-1 (or the pseudogene TRBV3-2) and TRBJ2-2; 9 positions match TRBD2. V was clipped by 0 bases and J by 3 bases; unmatched bases: 5. The CDR3 has 17 residues. Germline V lookup: CDR1 LGHDT, CDR2 YNNKEL (reference sequence). The CDR3 DNA sequence: TGTGCCAGCAGCCAAGAGGTAGCGGGAGTGCACACCGGGGAGCTGTTTTTT. Protein sequence: CASSQEVAGVHTGELFF.

This chain connects TRBV25-1 to TRBJ1-2, with D unclear. Germline CDR1 and CDR2: MGHDK and SYGVNS. The CDR3 covers 14 residues. Trimming shortened V by 1 base and J by 4 bases, and 10 bases separated the two germline ends. In DNA form, the CDR3 reads TGTGCCAGCAGTGAATCTGCGGTGGCCTATGGCTACACCTTC. It encodes CASSESAVAYGYTF.

This clone came up once. The chain carries TRBV4-2 and TRBJ1-6; a possible D gene is TRBD1 (6 bases). V gave up 4 bases and J gave up 5 bases, with 15 bases separating them. Germline V gene sequence: CDR1 LGHNA, CDR2 YNFKEQ. This CDR3 is built from 16 residues. For the CDR3, the DNA is TGTGCCAGCAGCCGGCCCAGGGACAAACATAATTCACCCCTCCACTTT. This sequence encodes CASSRPRDKHNSPLHF.

This clone was seen once. The CDR3 loop is CSVLPGTAEITQYF. The CDR3 DNA is TGCAGCGTGCTGCCCGGGACCGCGGAGATTACCCAGTACTTC. This chain uses TRBV29-1 with TRBJ2-5; possibly TRBD1 or TRBD2 for D (5 bases each). CDR3 length: 14 amino acids. The germline V and J ends were trimmed by 6 bases and 8 bases, with 22 bases remaining between them. Germline assignment: CDR1 SQVTM and CDR2 ANQGSEA.

V and J are TRBV4-1 and TRBJ2-3; D may match TRBD1 or TRBD2 (7 bases each). Germline V gene lookup returns CDR1 MGHRA and CDR2 YSYEKL. V lost 0 bases, J lost 1 base, and 14 bases lay in between. This CDR3 contains 17 residues. The CDR3 DNA follows: TGCGCCAGCAGCCAAGATGGGGCAGGGGGGGGCACAGATACGCAGTATTTT. Residues: CASSQDGAGGGTDTQYF.

This clone was found once. The chain is built from TRBV27 and TRBJ1-1; D is perhaps TRBD1 (5 bases). Germline V gene lookup returns CDR1 MNHEY and CDR2 SMNVEV (reference sequence). The V end was cut by 6 bases, the J end by 4 bases, with 9 bases between. CDR3 length equals 12 residues. The CDR3: CASRAGGTEAFF. CDR3 sequence (DNA): TGTGCCAGCAGGGCGGGGGGCACTGAAGCTTTCTTT.

The chain recombines TRBV4-2 with TRBJ1-4; 12 positions match TRBD1. The germline gives CDR1 LGHNA, CDR2 YNFKEQ. V was pared by 0 bases and J by 1 base, with 9 bases of the junction left unmatched. CDR3 length: 20 amino acids. The CDR3 DNA reads as TGTGCCAGCAGCCAAGATTTAGGGACAGGGGGCCTGGGAACTAATGAAAAACTGTTTTTT. Protein product: CASSQDLGTGGLGTNEKLFF.

The chain is built from TRBV3-1 (or the pseudogene TRBV3-2) and TRBJ1-1; D not certain. Germline V gene data show CDR1 as LGHDT and CDR2 as YNNKEL (reference sequence). CDR3 length: 16 residues. The V gene lost 1 base and the J gene lost 1 base, with 13 bases spanning the gap. In DNA, the CDR3 is TGTGCCAGCAGCCAAGTGCCCGGAGCCCAGAACACTGAAGCTTTCTTT. It is translated as CASSQVPGAQNTEAFF.

The chain recombines TRBV25-1 with TRBJ2-3, with D hard to call. Germline V lookup: CDR1 MGHDK, CDR2 SYGVNS. The CDR3 length is 12 residues. Trimming removed 4 bases at V and 9 bases at J, with 11 bases between. CDR3 nucleotide sequence: TGTGCCAGCAGTGTCGGAGTAGGGACGCAGTATTTT. Translating gives CASSVGVGTQYF.

The rearrangement uses TRBV3-1 (or the pseudogene TRBV3-2) and TRBJ2-1; D is ambiguous. CDR1 is LGHDT, CDR2 YNNKEL, per germline (reference sequence). CDR3 length: 12 residues. The V end lost 2 bases, the J end lost 7 bases, and 6 bases lay between the germline ends. The CDR3, as DNA: TGTGCCAGCAGCCAAAATAGGAATGAGCAGTTCTTC. This codes for CASSQNRNEQFF.

The chain couples TRBV6-2 or TRBV6-3 to TRBJ1-1, with 10 nucleotides matching TRBD1. Trimming cost V 5 bases and J 1 base; bases outside gene matches: 10. Germline CDR1 MNHEY, CDR2 SVGEGT. This CDR3 comprises 17 residues. The CDR3 here is CASSRTTGGVKNTEAFF. The CDR3 nucleotides read TGTGCCAGCAGTAGAACGACAGGGGGCGTTAAGAACACTGAAGCTTTCTTT.

The rearrangement uses TRBV2 and TRBJ1-5; D is possibly TRBD1 (5 bases). The CDR3 spans 14 residues. Looked up from germline, CDR1 is SNHLY and CDR2 is FYNNEI. V lost 6 bases and J lost 5, with 14 bases in between. CDR3 sequence: CASSQEDTYQPQHF. The CDR3 region has the DNA TGTGCCAGCAGCCAAGAGGACACTTATCAGCCCCAGCATTTT.

This chain connects TRBV28 to TRBJ1-5, with a weak D call TRBD1 (5 bases). This CDR3 is built from 15 residues. Trimming pared 6 bases from V and 6 bases from J, leaving 18 bases between. Germline V gives CDR1 MDHEN, CDR2 SYDVKM. The CDR3 coding sequence is TGTGCCAGCAGCCGATCGGACCCGGGGGGTCAGCCCCAGCATTTT. Its protein product is CASSRSDPGGQPQHF.

This chain uses TRBV11-2 with TRBJ2-2; D uncertain. Trimming removed 1 base from V and 7 bases from J, with 10 bases in between. The germline V gene encodes CDR1 SGHAT and CDR2 FQNNGV. This CDR3 is 14 amino acids long. The CDR3 DNA follows: TGTGCCAGCAGCTTAGTTTGGGCGAACGGGGAGCTGTTTTTT. This translates into CASSLVWANGELFF.

The chain combines TRBV27 with TRBJ2-2; D remains ambiguous. V gave up 7 bases and J gave up 7 bases, with 10 bases separating them. The germline V gene encodes CDR1 MNHEY and CDR2 SMNVEV (reference sequence). This CDR3 contains 12 residues. CDR3 sequence: CASKTLNGELFF. CDR3 DNA sequence: TGTGCCAGCAAAACGCTGAACGGGGAGCTGTTTTTT.

The chain couples TRBV12-3 or TRBV12-4 to TRBJ2-5; no firm D call. This CDR3 is 11 amino acids long. V was shortened by 3 bases and J by 3 bases, with 2 bases between the two germline ends. CDR3 residues: CASSFEETQYF. CDR3 DNA sequence: TGTGCCAGCAGTTTTGAAGAGACCCAGTACTTC.

The V and J genes are TRBV29-1 and TRBJ2-5; weak D call: TRBD1 (5 bases). There are 12 residues in the CDR3. Per the germline V gene, CDR1 is SQVTM and CDR2 is ANQGSEA. V lost 8 bases, J lost 5 bases, and 15 bases lay in between. The CDR3 loop reads CSTRDGVETQYF. In DNA, the CDR3 is TGCAGCACCAGGGATGGAGTGGAGACCCAGTACTTC.

This chain connects TRBV20-1 to TRBJ2-2; the match to TRBD2 covers 7 bases. Germline V lookup: CDR1 DFQATT, CDR2 SNEGSKA (reference sequence). CDR3 length: 16 amino acids. Losses at the gene ends were 3 bases for V and 6 bases for J; bases not matched to a gene: 13. Here the CDR3 DNA reads TGCAGTGCTAGTGCTGGGACTACAGCGTCGCCCGGGGAGCTGTTTTTT. The encoded protein is CSASAGTTASPGELFF.

V usage is TRBV6-5 and J usage is TRBJ2-5; 8 nucleotides line up with TRBD2. The junction had 7 bases not matched to a gene; V was cut back by 6 bases and J by 4 bases. This CDR3 region has 14 residues. Germline CDR1 reads MNHEY; CDR2 reads SVGAGI. The CDR3 is CASRRGLGPETQYF. DNA of the CDR3: TGTGCCAGCAGACGGGGACTAGGTCCAGAGACCCAGTACTTC.

The chain carries TRBV29-1 and TRBJ2-1, with 8 nucleotides matching TRBD2. With 7 bases clipped from V and 0 bases from J, the junction kept 8 bases outside the gene matches. Germline loops: CDR1 SQVTM, CDR2 ANQGSEA. The CDR3 has 15 amino acids. CDR3 residues: CSARGSGNSYNEQFF. The CDR3 nucleotides are TGCAGCGCAAGGGGTAGCGGGAACTCCTACAATGAGCAGTTCTTC.

The V call is TRBV2, the J call TRBJ1-2; maybe TRBD1 (5 bases). The V end lost 6 bases, the J end lost 2 bases, and 13 bases lay between the germline ends. The germline V gene encodes CDR1 SNHLY and CDR2 FYNNEI. CDR3 length: 14 residues. Here the CDR3 reads CASSGTAQNYGYTF. CDR3 DNA: TGTGCCAGCAGCGGGACGGCGCAGAACTATGGCTACACCTTC.